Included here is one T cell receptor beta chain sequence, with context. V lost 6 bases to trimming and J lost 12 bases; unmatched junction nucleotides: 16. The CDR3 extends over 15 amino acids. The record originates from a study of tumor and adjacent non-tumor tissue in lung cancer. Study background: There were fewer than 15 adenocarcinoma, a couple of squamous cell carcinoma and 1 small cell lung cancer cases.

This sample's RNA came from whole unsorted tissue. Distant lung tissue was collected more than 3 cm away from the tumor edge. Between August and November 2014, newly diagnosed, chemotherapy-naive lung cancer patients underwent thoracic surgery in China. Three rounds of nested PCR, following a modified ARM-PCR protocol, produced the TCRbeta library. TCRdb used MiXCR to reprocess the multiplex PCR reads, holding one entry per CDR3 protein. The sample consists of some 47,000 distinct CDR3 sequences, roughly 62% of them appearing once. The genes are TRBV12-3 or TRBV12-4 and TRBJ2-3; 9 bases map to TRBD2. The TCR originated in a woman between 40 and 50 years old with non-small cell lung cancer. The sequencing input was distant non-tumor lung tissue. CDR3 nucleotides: TGTGCCAGCAGGACTAGCGGCCCTCGTCAAGATAGACAGTATTTT. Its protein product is CASRTSGPRQDRQYF.